This TCR beta chain was observed in a study of CD8 T cells in ankylosing spondylitis. Study results and caveats: Reportedly, significant enrichment of disease-linked clones occurred in matched ankylosing spondylitis synovial fluid. Previously reported in reactive arthritis synovial fluid and blood were some of the motif variants. A motif in TCR beta, a set of roughly eight highly homologous variants, appeared characteristic of ankylosing spondylitis blood.

Making the TCR beta libraries involved quantitative 5'-RACE with molecular barcodes. One entry per CDR3 protein results from TCRdb running MiXCR on the 5' RACE reads. The table records about 100,000 distinct CDR3 sequences, 20% to 30% of them present only once. The sample holds a few counts of this clonotype. What it binds is not known. Trimming removed 3 bases at V and 10 bases at J, with 7 bases between. This CDR3 is 11 amino acids long. The chain combines TRBV12-3 or TRBV12-4 with TRBJ2-1, with TRBD2 as a possible D gene (5 bases). Sequenced material: synovial fluid, either unsorted or a sorted T cell fraction (not recorded which). This receptor was identified in a male donor with ankylosing spondylitis. The CDR3 region has the DNA TGTGCCAGCAGTTTCCGCGGGGAGCAGTTCTTC. Translating gives CASSFRGEQFF.